This T cell receptor (beta chain) was recorded in a study of CD8+ T cells in alopecia areata. Trimming removed 3 bases from V and 0 bases from J, with 9 bases in between. The CDR3 contains 15 residues. The germline V gene has CDR1 SNHLY and CDR2 FYNNEI. Stated treatment: oral pan-JAK inhibitor, 5-10 mg twice daily. Comments on this clone: The antigen is not known.

cDNA serving as the sequencing template came from extracted, reverse transcribed RNA. Using immunoSEQ multiplex PCR, the repertoire was profiled, and TCRdb retains in-frame clones only, with some absent. The repertoire has about 200,000 clones, roughly three fifths of them found once; the top ten carry roughly 3.3%. Study results and caveats: Clonality in lesional scalp, especially alopecia totalis/universalis, exceeded that of normal scalp. Treatment with tofacitinib significantly lowered scalp clonality and reduced expanded CD8+ clones among the top 100.

This clonotype was sampled from a human donor with alopecia areata. This chain connects TRBV2 to TRBJ2-1; D uncertain. Sequenced here: CD4+ T cells sorted from blood, sampled at week 4, from a patient treated with tofacitinib. CDR3: CASSDRRGSYNEQFF. CDR3 nucleotides: TGTGCCAGCAGTGATCGAAGAGGCTCCTACAATGAGCAGTTCTTC.